This TCR beta chain was identified in a study of T cells in localized non-small cell lung cancer. Study observations and caveats: Appearing in adjacent lung were a median approximately 57 of the top 100 tumor clones. The study linked higher blood T cell density to longer overall survival.

The CDR3 is 12 residues long. The germline V gene encodes CDR1 MNHNY and CDR2 SVGAGI (reference sequence). V shed 2 bases and J shed 13 bases, with 9 bases lying between them. Worth noting for this clone: Its antigen is not identified.

TCRdb keeps only in-frame clones here, not all; method: immunoSEQ multiplex PCR. The sample lists tens of thousands of clones; around 79% were seen once. This specimen was PBMCs, taken before any cancer treatment. This rearrangement joins TRBV6-6 to TRBJ1-6; D ambiguous. This sequence was found in a woman aged 40 to 75 with stage II squamous cell lung carcinoma. The CDR3 DNA reads TGTGCCAGCAGTTACGACCTAGGTCCCCTCCACTTT. Amino acids: CASSYDLGPLHF.